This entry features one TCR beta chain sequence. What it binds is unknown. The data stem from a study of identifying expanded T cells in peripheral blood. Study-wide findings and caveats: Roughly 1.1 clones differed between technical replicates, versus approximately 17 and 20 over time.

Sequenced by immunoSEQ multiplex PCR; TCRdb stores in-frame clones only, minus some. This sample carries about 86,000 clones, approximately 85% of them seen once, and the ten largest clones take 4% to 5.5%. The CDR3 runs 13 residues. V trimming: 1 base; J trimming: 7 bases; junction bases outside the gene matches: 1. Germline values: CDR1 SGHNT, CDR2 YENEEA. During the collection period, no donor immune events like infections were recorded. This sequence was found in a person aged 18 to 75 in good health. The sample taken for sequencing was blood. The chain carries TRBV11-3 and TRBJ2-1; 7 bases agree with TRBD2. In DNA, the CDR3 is TGTGCCAGCAGCTTAGGGGAGGGGAATGAGCAGTTCTTC. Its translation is CASSLGEGNEQFF.